A selection of T cell receptor beta chains follows, all from one sample in a study of cytomegalovirus exposure and HLA in healthy donors. Clones were sequenced by immunoSEQ multiplex PCR, and TCRdb holds only the in-frame ones, with some missing. The sample has 75,000 to 95,000 clones, around 80% seen once. Sequencing used PBMCs. These receptor sequences come from a male donor in good health and CMV-seropositive. Both conserved end residues are trimmed from each CDR3. Not every row has a clone size; where given, it reads once, few, many or a size class.

length: 10
J: NA
size: NA
V: TRBV29-1
CDR3: SVEDRNYEQY

length: 15
J: TRBJ2-1
size: NA
V: TRBV19
CDR3: ASSAPLAVSSYNEQF

length: 12
J: TRBJ2-3
size: NA
V: TRBV27
CDR3: ASSTWGPTDTQY

length: 13
J: TRBJ2-7
size: NA
V: TRBV10-3
CDR3: AISEPGLGNYEQY

length: 12
J: TRBJ1-5
size: NA
V: TRBV29-1
CDR3: SVCVAGADQPQH

length: 16
J: TRBJ1-5
size: NA
V: TRBV2
CDR3: ASSEGAGGLNDNQPQH

length: 11
J: TRBJ2-1
size: NA
V: TRBV28
CDR3: ASSYFSYNEQF

length: 12
J: TRBJ2-2
size: NA
V: TRBV29-1
CDR3: SVGLGHHTGELF

length: 12
J: TRBJ2-7
size: few
V: TRBV5-4
CDR3: ASSLELVAYEQY

length: 16
J: TRBJ2-2
size: NA
V: TRBV7-8
CDR3: ASSFRDRPPRGTGELF

length: 14
J: TRBJ2-3
size: NA
V: TRBV7-9
CDR3: ASSLGSSGGADTQY

length: 14
J: TRBJ1-2
size: NA
V: TRBV7-9
CDR3: ASSLGDRGRSEGYT

length: 10
J: TRBJ2-1
size: NA
V: TRBV28
CDR3: ASTQAPNEQF

length: 12
J: TRBJ2-7
size: few
V: TRBV18
CDR3: ASSPSTEAYEQY

length: 14
J: TRBJ2-5
size: NA
V: TRBV7-9
CDR3: ASSLSLAGGGETQY

length: 14
J: TRBJ2-3
size: NA
V: TRBV27
CDR3: ASSPLTGVGTDTQY

length: 11
J: TRBJ1-1
size: NA
V: TRBV6-5
CDR3: ASSDTGEGGAF

length: 12
J: TRBJ2-7
size: NA
V: TRBV5-5
CDR3: ASSDPGLGGFPY

length: 12
J: TRBJ1-1
size: NA
V: TRBV28
CDR3: ASSDGGLATEAF

length: 13
J: TRBJ2-2
size: NA
V: TRBV29-1
CDR3: SVEASGARTGELF

length: 12
J: TRBJ1-6
size: NA
V: TRBV5-1
CDR3: ASSLSPTDSPLH

length: 18
J: TRBJ1-4
size: few
V: TRBV30
CDR3: AWSVPSGNSIVIIGEKLF

length: 13
J: TRBJ1-1
size: NA
V: TRBV19
CDR3: ASSPGTGVPTEAF

length: 15
J: TRBJ2-7
size: NA
V: TRBV15
CDR3: ATSRDLGAGGVYGQY